These 20 T cell receptor beta chains came from one sample sequenced in a study of blood T cell repertoires in COVID-19. The assay was immunoSEQ multiplex PCR, and TCRdb's table has in-frame clones only and misses some. The sample holds roughly 250,000 clones; around 89% are singletons and the top ten take around 0.99%. What was sequenced was peripheral blood. These receptors all stem from a woman in her thirties or forties who had recovered from COVID-19.

The chain joins TRBV7-9 to TRBJ1-1; tentative D call: TRBD1 (5 bases). CDR3 length: 15 amino acids. Germline-derived CDR1 and CDR2 are SEHNR and FQNEAQ (reference sequence). Trimming cost V 5 bases and J 0 bases, with 13 bases left between them. CDR3 sequence: CASSLSGGVNTEAFF. For the CDR3, the DNA is TGTGCCAGCAGCCTTAGCGGGGGGGTGAACACTGAAGCTTTCTTT. The variable domain in full, completed from reference TRBV7-9 and TRBJ1-1, reads DTGVSQNPRHKITKRGQNVTFRCDPISEHNRLYWYRQTLGQGPEFLTYFQNEAQLEKSRLLSDRFSAERPKGSFSTLEIQRTEQGDSAMYLCASSLSGGVNTEAFFGQGTRLTVV.

The chain joins TRBV19 to TRBJ2-1; D may be TRBD2 (6 bases). Germline V CDR1 and CDR2: LNHDA, SQIVND (reference sequence). V gave up 1 base and J gave up 2 bases, with 9 bases separating them. The CDR3 is 15 residues long. Here the CDR3 DNA reads TGTGCCAGTAGTATAGGGGTAGCGGCCTACAATGAGCAGTTCTTC. Its translation is CASSIGVAAYNEQFF. The whole variable domain, filled in from reference TRBV19 and TRBJ2-1, reads DGGITQSPKYLFRKEGQNVTLSCEQNLNHDAMYWYRQDPGQGLRLIYYSQIVNDFQKGDIAEGYSVSREKKESFPLTVTSAQKNPTAFYLCASSIGVAAYNEQFFGPGTRLTVL.

This clone has just one count. The rearrangement links TRBV5-6 to TRBJ2-1, with D possibly being TRBD2 (5 bases). There are 17 residues in the CDR3. CDR1 and CDR2 (germline): SGHDT, YYEEEE. V dropped 1 base and J dropped 4 bases, with 18 bases sitting between them. CDR3 loop: CASSLRVASIFYNEQFF. The CDR3 DNA reads as TGTGCCAGCAGCTTGCGGGTAGCGAGCATCTTTTACAATGAGCAGTTCTTC.

This clone showed up just once. The chain has TRBV20-1 and TRBJ1-1; D might be TRBD1 (5 bases). CDR1 DFQATT and CDR2 SNEGSKA come from the germline V gene (reference sequence). The V end was cut by 3 bases, the J end by 1 base, with 15 bases between. The CDR3 extends over 15 amino acids. The CDR3 reads CSASAGGSWNTEAFF. For the CDR3, the DNA is TGCAGTGCTAGTGCGGGGGGGTCCTGGAACACTGAAGCTTTCTTT.

V is TRBV10-3 and J is TRBJ1-4, with D unresolved. Germline CDR1 is ENHRY and CDR2 is SYGVKD. This CDR3 is 13 amino acids long. V gave up 6 bases and J gave up 4 bases, with 9 bases separating them. CDR3 nucleotide sequence: TGTGCCATCAGGGGCAGCAATAATGAAAAACTGTTTTTT. Its protein is CAIRGSNNEKLFF.

The rearrangement links TRBV3-1 (or the pseudogene TRBV3-2) to TRBJ2-5; TRBD2 matches at 14 bases. The CDR3 loop spans 21 amino acids. Germline V gives CDR1 LGHDT, CDR2 YNNKEL (reference sequence). After removal of 3 bases from V and 1 base from J, the junction contained 16 bases not matched to a gene. DNA of the CDR3: TGTGCCAGCAGCCATCTCCCTCGACGGACTAGCGGGAGGTTAGCCCAAGAGACCCAGTACTTC. Its translation is CASSHLPRRTSGRLAQETQYF.

The V and J genes are TRBV27 and TRBJ1-1, with TRBD1 matching over 7 bases. From germline, CDR1 is MNHEY and CDR2 SMNVEV (reference sequence). V lost 3 bases, J lost 0 bases, and 10 bases stayed unmatched. The CDR3 runs 17 residues. CDR3 coding DNA: TGTGCCAGCAGTTTGTCCCGGACAGGTTACATGAACACTGAAGCTTTCTTT. This gives the protein CASSLSRTGYMNTEAFF.

The V gene is TRBV2, the J gene TRBJ2-4; D not certain. The V gene's germline CDR1 is SNHLY and CDR2 FYNNEI. V gave up 6 bases and J gave up 0 bases, with 3 bases separating them. There are 12 residues in the CDR3. CDR3 bases: TGTGCCAGCAGCCAAGCCAAAAACATTCAGTACTTC. This codes for CASSQAKNIQYF.

The J gene is TRBJ2-1, the V gene TRBV18, with TRBD2 matching 7 bases. Germline V gene sequence: CDR1 KGHSH, CDR2 LQKENI. The CDR3 covers 13 residues. Germline trimming cut 6 bases from V and 7 bases from J; bases unmatched to any gene: 6. In DNA, the CDR3 is TGTGCCAGCTCCGGACTAGGCTCGAATGAGCAGTTCTTC. Translation gives CASSGLGSNEQFF.

The genes are TRBV30 and TRBJ1-1; the D gene is possibly TRBD1 (5 bases). The CDR3 has 14 residues. Deletions cut 3 bases from V and 4 bases from J, with 15 bases between. CDR1 is GTSNPN and CDR2 is SVGIG in the germline V gene (reference sequence). The CDR3 protein is CAWRGWRGVTEAFF. CDR3 sequence (DNA): TGTGCCTGGAGGGGTTGGCGGGGGGTCACTGAAGCTTTCTTT.

This sequence joins TRBV9 and TRBJ2-3, with a weak D call TRBD2 (7 bases). Germline V gives CDR1 SGDLS, CDR2 YYNGEE. The CDR3 has 17 amino acids. The V end lost 4 bases, the J end lost 8 bases, and 26 bases lay between the germline ends. In DNA form, the CDR3 reads TGTGCCAGCAGCCCCAGGACGGGGCGGGGGCCACTCGCTACGCAGTATTTT. As protein: CASSPRTGRGPLATQYF.

This chain connects TRBV5-5 to TRBJ2-3; the D gene is possibly TRBD2 (6 bases). This CDR3 comprises 14 residues. Germline lookup yields CDR1 SGHKS and CDR2 YYEKEE (reference sequence). The V gene lost 4 bases and the J gene lost 5 bases, with 14 bases spanning the gap. The chain's CDR3 is CASSPRWGVDTQYF. The CDR3 DNA reads as TGTGCCAGCAGCCCCCGTTGGGGGGTAGATACGCAGTATTTT.

The DNA for the CDR3 is TGTGCCAGCAACGACAGGGGGATACAGCCCCAGCATTTT. Translation: CASNDRGIQPQHF. This rearrangement joins TRBV6-6 to TRBJ1-5; 9 bases are shared with TRBD1. The CDR3 runs to 13 residues. Per the germline V gene, CDR1 is MNHNY and CDR2 is SVGAGI (reference sequence). The V gene end was trimmed by 7 bases and the J gene end by 7 bases; junction bases not matched to a gene: 5.

For this clone: This specimen includes other DNA sequences encoding the same CDR3. The chain joins TRBV9 to TRBJ2-5, with TRBD2 matching 8 bases. CDR1 and CDR2 from the germline V gene are SGDLS and YYNGEE. V lost 4 bases, J lost 5 bases, and 7 bases stayed unmatched. The CDR3 is made up of 14 amino acids. The CDR3 protein is CASSPGRGGETQYF. The CDR3 coding sequence is TGTGCCAGCAGCCCCGGGCGCGGGGGGGAGACCCAGTACTTC.

This clone occurred once. The chain recombines TRBV7-9 with TRBJ1-4, with 9 bases identical to TRBD1. This CDR3 has 14 residues. Germline lookup yields CDR1 SEHNR and CDR2 FQNEAQ (reference sequence). The V gene end was trimmed by 5 bases and the J gene end by 6 bases; junction bases not matched to a gene: 4. The CDR3 DNA follows: TGTGCCAGCAGCCCCCGGACAGGGGATGAAAAACTGTTTTTT. It encodes CASSPRTGDEKLFF.

The CDR3: CASSLGGPKRDTEAFF. The CDR3 nucleotides are TGTGCCAGCAGTCTCGGGGGGCCGAAAAGGGACACTGAAGCTTTCTTT. This chain joins TRBV27 and TRBJ1-1; possible D gene TRBD1, 6 bases. The ends were cut back, 5 bases at V and 3 bases at J, with 19 bases in the middle. Germline CDR1 MNHEY, CDR2 SMNVEV (reference sequence). The CDR3 has 16 amino acids.

V is TRBV19 and J is TRBJ1-1, with D possibly being TRBD1 (6 bases). This CDR3 region has 15 residues. V shed 4 bases and J shed 3 bases, with 15 bases lying between them. Per the germline V gene, CDR1 is LNHDA and CDR2 is SQIVND (reference sequence). This CDR3 is CASSRGPLRDTEAFF. CDR3 coding DNA: TGTGCCAGTAGTAGGGGGCCCCTCCGGGACACTGAAGCTTTCTTT.

This chain connects TRBV9 to TRBJ1-6; D is uncertain. The CDR3 runs 13 residues. V was cut by 6 bases and J by 5 bases, with 9 bases left in between. Germline CDR1 is SGDLS and CDR2 is YYNGEE. The CDR3 region has the DNA TGTGCCAGCACCCCGTCAGATAATTCACCCCTCCACTTT. Translated: CASTPSDNSPLHF.

V and J are TRBV6-5 and TRBJ2-2; TRBD2 is a possible D gene (5 bases). The ends were cut back, 2 bases at V and 4 bases at J, with 14 bases in the middle. The CDR3 is made up of 16 amino acids. The germline V gene has CDR1 MNHEY and CDR2 SVGAGI. The CDR3 reads CASSYAASLATGELFF. CDR3 DNA: TGTGCCAGCAGTTACGCGGCTAGCCTCGCCACCGGGGAGCTGTTTTTT.

This chain links TRBV7-6 with TRBJ2-5, with 10 bases aligning to TRBD2. The ends lost 2 bases at V and 5 bases at J; junction bases unmatched: 17. CDR3 length: 19 residues. Germline loops: CDR1 SGHVS, CDR2 FNYEAQ. Written as DNA, the CDR3 is TGTGCCAGCAGCTTATCCCCCGGACTAGCGGAGGGGGTATTGGAGACCCAGTACTTC. Protein product: CASSLSPGLAEGVLETQYF.